The following is a T cell receptor (beta chain) sequence with its context. This sample is part of a study of CD8 T cells in Susac syndrome. With random hexamers, reverse transcription was performed on about 0.5 to 1 ug of RNA. One entry per CDR3 protein results from TCRdb running MiXCR on the immunoSEQ multiplex PCR reads. This table holds about 120,000 distinct CDR3 sequences, around 95% found once. Controls were drawn from healthy donors and were matched for age and sex. This TCR came from a human donor in good health. Sequencing input: CD4+ T cells from PBMCs.

The CDR3 DNA sequence: TGTGCCAGCAGTTTATTCTCAGGGGGCGGCACAGATACGCAGTATTTT. It translates to CASSLFSGGGTDTQYF. The V and J genes are TRBV27 and TRBJ2-3, with 8 bases matching TRBD1. V shed 1 base, J shed 1 base, and the junction held 4 bases outside the gene matches. From germline, CDR1 is MNHEY and CDR2 SMNVEV (reference sequence). The CDR3 extends over 16 amino acids.